This T cell receptor beta chain was profiled in a study of cytomegalovirus exposure and HLA in healthy donors (dated by TCRdb to the late 2010s). Broadly, across the study: An earlier analysis of some 600 of the donors reported about 280 Gb of sequence data and roughly 120 million unique TCR beta sequences obtained from roughly 170 million T cells. About 280 gigabases of sequencing data and approximately 91 million unique TCR sequences made up an early release that covered about 640 HLA-typed donors. Of the roughly 420 genotyped donors, approximately 80% were placed in the genetic ancestry cluster associated with self-reported Caucasian donors. The study aimed to test whether signatures of past pathogen exposure could be identified by cataloging public T cell receptors. The study profiled the T cell repertoires of fewer than 850 subjects by immunosequencing and related them to cytomegalovirus serostatus. Along with the approximately 700-subject first cohort, a separate validation cohort of over a hundred different subjects was used. High-throughput TCR immunosequencing, statistical association of individual TCRs with disease status, and machine learning were combined to predict cytomegalovirus infection status. A later analysis re-examined previously published TCR beta repertoires from more than 650 donors and added high-resolution HLA genotyping to investigate patterns of TCR occurrence. The later analysis used no new phenotypic data to find candidate immune exposures, relying instead on TCR beta sequences and their occurrence across donors. An earlier analysis of 587 of the donors applied high-throughput TCR beta sequencing to assess whether each TCR beta V gene segment acted as functional or pseudogenic. Donor age, sex, ethnicity and CMV serostatus were collected together with the repertoire data. A later genetic analysis used genome-wide SNP genotypes for about 65% of the 666 donors, treating that subset as a discovery cohort. All discovery cohort repertoires had been generated on a single sequencing platform. HLA typing covered class I and class II loci at four-digit resolution. The number of donors typed differed by locus, with about 629-630 for A, B, C, DRB1 and DQB1, 522 for DQA1, approximately 570 for DPA1, and some 470 for DPB1. Because of strong linkage in the cohort, 5 or 6 DR-DQ haplotypes were treated as single units for association and clustering. Among under 450 genotyped donors of the cohort, an average of approximately 230,000 unique TCR beta nucleotide sequences were sequenced per donor, roughly 20% of them non-productive.

In total, around 600 healthy bone marrow donors made up the cohort. At the time of sampling, all cohort members were nominally healthy, though unrecorded immune exposures were likely present. The donor tested CMV seronegative and was one of the 352 seronegative cohort members. Each donor provided a peripheral blood sample, and peripheral blood mononuclear cells were used for TCR beta sequencing. The Qiagen DNeasy Blood Extraction Kit was used to extract genomic DNA from the blood cell samples. Results the study describes overall, beyond this receptor: The sequencing pipeline was judged likely to have produced a cluster of highly shared sequence variants as a technical artifact. Compared with the approximately 670-donor mean, donors in an Asian-associated ancestry cluster had fewer N-insertions in productive TCRs, according to a later genetic analysis. Linkage disequilibrium might explain the correlated functional status among segregating V segments, but an unknown experimental factor could not be ruled out. In this cohort, only TCR beta chains were sequenced, and detectable features were limited by the absence of alpha or paired-chain data. In a later analysis, HLA-associated TCR beta chains showed more clonal expansion and lower generation probabilities than non-associated chains that were equally common. At a false discovery rate of 0.05, a later analysis linked 15,000 to 20,000 TCR beta sequences to specific HLA alleles. For the cohort, immune exposure information was limited to CMV serostatus. A later analysis found that TCR association rates varied across HLA loci, with DRB1 alleles showing the most associated TCRs and HLA-C alleles the fewest. Presence/absence analyses assumed roughly uniform sequencing depth across donors, an assumption that may not hold. According to a later analysis, parvovirus B19, influenza, CMV and Epstein-Barr virus appeared linked to several top co-occurrence clusters. The study listed 150 to 200 TCR beta chains as associated with cytomegalovirus. Some IMGT-functional V segments, including TRBV6-2 and TRBV6-3, could not be distinguished by the 87-base-pair reads and were therefore excluded. Strong co-occurrence of HLA alleles, especially DR and DQ, made assigning TCR associations to individual alleles difficult. While some public TCRs were present in many individuals, most TCR sequences turned up only very rarely across donors. In vitro tests confirmed that a few of the cytomegalovirus-associated TCR beta chains recognize cytomegalovirus antigens. According to a later analysis, most CMV-associated TCR beta chains appeared to be HLA-restricted, and the HLA associations seemed to be driven largely by CMV exposure. An association between a missense DCLRE1C variant and V-gene and J-gene trimming of TCR beta chains was found in a later genetic analysis and replicated in an independent cohort. Seventeen rarely observed V segments, including chromosome 9 orphons, were excluded from the earlier analysis of 550 to 700 of the donors because counts were too low. The classifier was reported to diagnose cytomegalovirus status with high specificity and sensitivity in both the original cohort and the validation cohort. HLA typing was unavailable for some donors at each locus, so association tests used only the typed subset. According to the authors, the approach could potentially be generalized to other disease states and immunological phenotypes. A further reported finding was that TCR beta sequences accurately predicted the HLA-A and HLA-B alleles for most subjects in the first cohort. In an earlier analysis of some 500 of the donors, most TCR beta V segments appeared in productive rearrangements about 87% or about 30% of the time, broadly matching IMGT annotations.

The CDR3 runs 13 residues from the cysteine to the phenylalanine. The read is trimmed to its CDR3 DNA, 39 bases read in frame from base 1. The germline V gene yields SNHLY for CDR1 and FYNNEI for CDR2. A distance of 8 bases separates the germline ends of V and J, which lose 4 bases and 2 bases respectively. This clone was detected a few times. Its antigen is not yet known. Base qualities are not recorded, but no much larger clone differs from it by a single base. The library was obtained by the immunoSEQ multiplex PCR assay. A mixture of 60 forward primers for TCR Vbeta segments and 13 reverse primers for TCR Jbeta segments was used in the multiplex PCR. Amplification of the CDR3 region of rearranged TCR beta genes was performed with a multiplex PCR assay on genomic DNA. On the Illumina HiSeq System, the amplified TCR beta libraries were sequenced as 87-base-pair reads. The authors' analysis ran thus. Across the 700 or so repertoires, a later analysis counted some 81 million unique TCR beta chains, some 11 million of which were shared by at least two donors. Raw reads were error-corrected and collapsed into unique sequences by a nearest-neighbor algorithm in which closely related sequences were merged to remove PCR and sequencing errors. Alignment of CDR3 sequences to IMGT reference sequences was used to assign V, D and J gene segments. For a sequence to be retained, a match of at least six nucleotides to both a V gene segment and a J gene segment was required. Rearrangements were classified as productive when the CDR3 lacked stop codons and remained in frame with V and J, and all other rearrangements were classified as non-productive. Following IMGT convention, CDR3 was defined as the stretch from the second conserved V-encoded cysteine to the conserved J-encoded phenylalanine. The earlier analysis of 500 to 600 of the donors excluded sequences that lacked an unambiguous match to a single V gene segment. In an earlier analysis of some 590 of the donors, a V segment was called functional when productive rearrangements were above 56.7%, and segregating when the standard deviation between donors exceeded 5%. A statistical classification framework was developed to diagnose cytomegalovirus status using the catalog of TCR beta chain sequences. A later analysis assigned V and J genes by comparing TCR nucleotide sequences with IMGT/GENE-DB human TR gene sequences. A later analysis assigned CDR3 sequences and most-parsimonious VDJ recombination scenarios with the TCRdist pipeline. In a later analysis, each TCR beta chain was defined by its CDR3 amino acid sequence together with its V-gene family, and reads without a unique V-gene family were excluded. To address suspected cross-contamination and a sequencing artifact, a later analysis removed approximately 600 highly shared, low-generation-probability nucleotide sequences. In a later analysis, a clonal expansion index for each public chain was calculated from normalized within-repertoire ranks of inferred template counts. In a later analysis, generation probabilities were computed using a VDJ recombination model fitted to out-of-frame rearrangements, and the results were checked against IGoR. In a later analysis, hypergeometric tests were used to score TCR-TCR, TCR-HLA and TCR-CMV co-occurrence, with a repertoire-size bias correction applied to TCR pairs. False discovery rates were estimated in a later analysis by permuting HLA or CMV assignments 20 times. In a later analysis, co-occurring TCRs were grouped using DBSCAN, and TCRdist sequence similarity was added for clustering within HLA-allele-positive subsets. For co-occurrence clustering, repertoires with fewer than 30,000 or more than 120,000 public chains were excluded, along with roughly 5 repertoires with anomalous nucleotide sharing. What TCRdb holds here is the immuneACCESS table cut down to in-frame rearrangements. Part of the clones is not present; checked against another copy, under half of the missing clones reflect an unresolved V gene, and the others are unexplained. That table is the source of V, J and clone size, and D and trimming were worked out from the DNA. Counted in this sample were some 110,000 clones; over 75% of them appeared once. The ten top clones hold 2.1% of the sample.

This chain joins TRBV2 to TRBJ1-2; the D gene lacks a confident call. This clonotype originated in a man in his thirties or forties in good health and CMV-seronegative. Sequencing used PBMCs. The nucleotide sequence is TGTGCCAGCAGTGTAGAGGAAAACTATGGCTACACCTTC. It is translated as CASSVEENYGYTF. Reference TRBV2 and TRBJ1-2 proteins supply the regions before and after the CDR3; the full variable domain is: EPEVTQTPSHQVTQMGQEVILRCVPISNHLYFYWYRQILGQKVEFLVSFYNNEISEKSEIFDDQFSVERPDGSNFTLKIRSTKLEDSAMYFCASSVEENYGYTFGSGTRLTVV.